The 7 T cell receptor beta chains reported below all come from one sample, sequenced in a study of beta chain features in type 1 diabetes. The authors reverse transcribed all of the isolated RNA, so sequencing captured expressed TCRB transcripts. Sequenced by immunoSEQ multiplex PCR; TCRdb stores in-frame clones only, minus some. The table records about 260,000 clones, roughly two thirds of them present only once. Sequencing used naive CD4+ T cells from blood. The receptors here all came from a man in his thirties or forties in good health.

The chain is built from TRBV14 and TRBJ2-3, with D tentatively TRBD2 (6 bases). Germline V gene lookup returns CDR1 SGHDN and CDR2 FVKESK. The ends were cut back, 4 bases at V and 1 base at J, with 15 bases in the middle. The CDR3 contains 16 residues. CDR3 protein: CASSPLLWEGTDTQYF. CDR3 nucleotides: TGTGCCAGCAGCCCGCTGCTATGGGAGGGCACAGATACGCAGTATTTT. Complete variable domain (other parts from reference TRBV14 and TRBJ2-3): EAGVTQFPSHSVIEKGQTVTLRCDPISGHDNLYWYRRVMGKEIKFLLHFVKESKQDESGMPNNRFLAERTGGTYSTLKVQPAELEDSGVYFCASSPLLWEGTDTQYFGPGTRLTVL.

This clone was recorded a few times. The chain couples TRBV29-1 to TRBJ1-1, with a tentative D call TRBD1 (6 bases). There are 13 residues in the CDR3. Between the trimmed V and J ends, which lost 4 bases and 3 bases, there was a span of 12 bases. Germline loops: CDR1 SQVTM, CDR2 ANQGSEA. The DNA for the CDR3 is TGCAGCGTTGTAACAGGGATCGACACTGAAGCTTTCTTT. Its translation is CSVVTGIDTEAFF.

This chain links TRBV27 with TRBJ2-3; D unclear. The CDR3 spans 14 residues. The germline gives CDR1 MNHEY, CDR2 SMNVEV (reference sequence). Trimming removed 5 bases from V and 3 bases from J, with 12 bases in between. CDR3 loop: CASSPKTKTDTQYF. The DNA of the CDR3 is TGTGCCAGCAGTCCCAAGACAAAAACAGATACGCAGTATTTT.

The chain is built from TRBV21-1 and TRBJ2-1; the D call in the table, TRBD1, was not verified against the DNA. TRBV21-1 is a documented pseudogene. The CDR3 has 14 amino acids. The CDR3 loop is CASTYRGPYNEQFF. The CDR3 DNA reads TGTGCCAGCACCTACAGGGGACCCTACAATGAGCAGTTCTTC.

The chain links TRBV7-2 to TRBJ1-1, with D possibly TRBD1 on 5 matching bases. Germline loops: CDR1 SGHTA, CDR2 FQGNSA. V was trimmed by 1 base and J by 1 base, leaving 10 bases between them. The CDR3 has 15 amino acids. CDR3 in DNA: TGTGCCAGCAGCTTAGGAGGGACGGGGAACACTGAAGCTTTCTTT. Translated: CASSLGGTGNTEAFF.

V gene TRBV7-6 combines with J gene TRBJ2-7; D is unclear. The V gene lost 4 bases and the J gene lost 5 bases, with 12 bases spanning the gap. Germline-derived CDR1 and CDR2 are SGHVS and FNYEAQ. The CDR3 consists of 13 residues. The CDR3 spells CASSSSLWNEQYF. In DNA form, the CDR3 reads TGTGCCAGCAGCTCAAGTCTGTGGAACGAGCAGTACTTC.

The genes are TRBV28 and TRBJ2-7; the D is unclear. Germline CDR1 and CDR2: MDHEN and SYDVKM. V shed 5 bases and J shed 6 bases, with 14 bases lying between them. This CDR3 comprises 13 residues. Here the CDR3 reads CASSPSVPGEQYF. In DNA form, the CDR3 reads TGTGCCAGCAGTCCCTCGGTTCCTGGCGAGCAGTACTTC. The full variable domain, its missing parts supplied by reference TRBV28 and TRBJ2-7, is DVKVTQSSRYLVKRTGEKVFLECVQDMDHENMFWYRQDPGLGLRLIYFSYDVKMKEKGDIPEGYSVSREKKERFSLILESASTNQTSMYLCASSPSVPGEQYFGPGTRLTVT.